This TCR beta chain was recovered during a study of T cell responses to AZD1222 COVID-19 vaccine. General study findings and limits: At study baseline, merely more than 5 AZD1222 recipients were seropositive. CD4 TCRs associated with vaccination spanned spike, dominating at 160-218 and 743-854.

Sequencing was performed with immunoSEQ multiplex PCR; in TCRdb, only in-frame clones are kept and a portion is missing. The data show roughly 110,000 clones, roughly 90% seen once. A word on this clone: Antigen unknown.

The TCR comes from an adult who received the AZD1222 COVID-19 vaccine. The sample here was peripheral blood, taken 28 days after the second AZD1222 dose.

The CDR3 region has the DNA TGTGCCAGCAGTTACTGGGGGGAATCAGGATCCGTCGAGCAGTACTTC. Residues: CASSYWGESGSVEQYF. The chain employs TRBV6-5 and TRBJ2-7; a weak D match, TRBD2 (6 bases). The CDR3 totals 16 residues. The V gene's germline CDR1 is MNHEY and CDR2 SVGAGI. Deletions cut 1 base from V and 6 bases from J, with 19 bases between.